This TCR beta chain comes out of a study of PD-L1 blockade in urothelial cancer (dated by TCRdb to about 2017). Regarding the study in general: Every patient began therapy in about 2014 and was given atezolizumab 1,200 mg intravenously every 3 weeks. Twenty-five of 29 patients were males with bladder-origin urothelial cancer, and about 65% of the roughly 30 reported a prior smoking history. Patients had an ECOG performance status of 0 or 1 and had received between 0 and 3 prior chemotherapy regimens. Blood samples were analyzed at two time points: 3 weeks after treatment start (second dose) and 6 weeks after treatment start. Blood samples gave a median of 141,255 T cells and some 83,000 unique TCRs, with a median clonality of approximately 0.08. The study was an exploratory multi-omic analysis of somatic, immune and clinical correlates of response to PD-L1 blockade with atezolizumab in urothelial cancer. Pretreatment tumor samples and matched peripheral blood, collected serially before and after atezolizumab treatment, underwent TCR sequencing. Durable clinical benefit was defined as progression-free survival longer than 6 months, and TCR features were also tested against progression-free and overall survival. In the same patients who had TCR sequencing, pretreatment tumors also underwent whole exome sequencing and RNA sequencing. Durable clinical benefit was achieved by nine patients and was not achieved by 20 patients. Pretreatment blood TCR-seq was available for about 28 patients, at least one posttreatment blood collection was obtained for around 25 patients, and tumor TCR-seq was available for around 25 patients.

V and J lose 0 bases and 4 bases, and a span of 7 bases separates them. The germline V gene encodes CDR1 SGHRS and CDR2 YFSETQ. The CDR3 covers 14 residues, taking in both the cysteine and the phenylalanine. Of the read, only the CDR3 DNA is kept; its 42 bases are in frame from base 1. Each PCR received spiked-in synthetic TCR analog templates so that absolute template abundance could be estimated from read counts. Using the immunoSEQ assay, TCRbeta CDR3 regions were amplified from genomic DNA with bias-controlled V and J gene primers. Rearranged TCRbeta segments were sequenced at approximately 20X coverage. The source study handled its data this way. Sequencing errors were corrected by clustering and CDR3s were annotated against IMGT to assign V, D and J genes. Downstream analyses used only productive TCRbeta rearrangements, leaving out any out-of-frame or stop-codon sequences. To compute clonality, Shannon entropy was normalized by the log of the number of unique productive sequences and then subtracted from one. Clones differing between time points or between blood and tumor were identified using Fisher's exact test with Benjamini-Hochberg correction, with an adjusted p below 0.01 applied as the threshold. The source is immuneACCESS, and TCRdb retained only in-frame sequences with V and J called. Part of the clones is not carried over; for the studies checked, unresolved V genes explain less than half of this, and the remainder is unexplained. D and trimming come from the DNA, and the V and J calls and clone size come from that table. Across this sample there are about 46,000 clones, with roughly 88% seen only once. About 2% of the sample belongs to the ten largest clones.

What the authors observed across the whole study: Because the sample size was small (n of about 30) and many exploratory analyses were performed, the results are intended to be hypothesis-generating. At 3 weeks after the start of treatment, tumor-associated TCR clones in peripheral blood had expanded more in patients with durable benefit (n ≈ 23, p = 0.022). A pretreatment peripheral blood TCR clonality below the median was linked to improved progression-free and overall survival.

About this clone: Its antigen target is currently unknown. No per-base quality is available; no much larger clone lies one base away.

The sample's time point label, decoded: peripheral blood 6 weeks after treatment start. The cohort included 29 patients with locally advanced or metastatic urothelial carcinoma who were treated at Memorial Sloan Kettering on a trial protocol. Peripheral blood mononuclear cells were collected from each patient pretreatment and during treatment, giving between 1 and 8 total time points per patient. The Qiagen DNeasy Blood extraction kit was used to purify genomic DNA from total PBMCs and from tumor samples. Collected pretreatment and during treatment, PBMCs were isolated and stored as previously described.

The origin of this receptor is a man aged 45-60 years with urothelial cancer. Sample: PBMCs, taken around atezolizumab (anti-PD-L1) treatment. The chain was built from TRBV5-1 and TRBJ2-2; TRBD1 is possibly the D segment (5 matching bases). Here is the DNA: TGCGCCAGCAGCTTGGAAGGGGTCACCGGGGAGCTGTTTTTT. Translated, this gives CASSLEGVTGELFF. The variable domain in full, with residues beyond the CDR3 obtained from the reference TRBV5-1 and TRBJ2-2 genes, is KAGVTQTPRYLIKTRGQQVTLSCSPISGHRSVSWYQQTPGQGLQFLFEYFSETQRNKGNFPGRFSGRQFSNSRSEMNVSTLELGDSALYLCASSLEGVTGELFFGEGSRLTVL.